The 5 T cell receptor beta chains listed next were all sequenced from one sample in a study of cytomegalovirus exposure and HLA in healthy donors. The PCR used 60 Vbeta and 13 Jbeta primers. Libraries were prepared by immunoSEQ multiplex PCR; TCRdb keeps only in-frame clonotypes and omits some of them. The sample includes over 150,000 clones, around 80% of them seen just once. Sequences were obtained from PBMCs. The receptor source for this set is a woman in her 40s in good health and CMV-seronegative.

V and J are TRBV7-6 and TRBJ2-5; TRBD1 might be the D (5 bases). Trimming pared 1 base from V and 5 bases from J, leaving 17 bases between. Germline CDR1 SGHVS, CDR2 FNYEAQ. This CDR3 spans 16 amino acids. The chain's CDR3 is CASSLGGPGSLETQYF. The CDR3 DNA sequence: TGTGCCAGCAGCTTAGGGGGCCCAGGTTCGCTGGAGACCCAGTACTTC.

The chain carries TRBV13 and TRBJ1-1, with TRBD1 matching over 9 bases. Germline CDR1 and CDR2: PRHDT and FYEKMQ (reference sequence). J gave up 4 bases and V 3 bases, and 9 bases lay outside the gene matches. CDR3 length: 16 residues. CDR3 amino acids: CASSLNTGGYGTEAFF. Here the CDR3 DNA reads TGTGCCAGCAGCTTGAATACAGGGGGCTATGGCACTGAAGCTTTCTTT.

The gene calls are TRBV6-5 and TRBJ2-1; 10 bases agree with TRBD2. V lost 2 bases to trimming and J lost 7 bases; unmatched junction nucleotides: 8. Germline values: CDR1 MNHEY, CDR2 SVGAGI. The CDR3 covers 16 residues. CDR3 sequence: CASSYPSGGVANEQFF. CDR3 nucleotide sequence: TGTGCCAGCAGTTACCCCAGCGGGGGGGTAGCAAATGAGCAGTTCTTC.

V is TRBV5-8 and J is TRBJ1-5, with 8 bases identical to TRBD1. This CDR3 is 15 amino acids long. V shed 5 bases and J 4 bases; nucleotides not matched to a gene: 8. Germline V CDR1 and CDR2: SGHTS, YDEGEE. CDR3 residues: CASSYGQGWNQPQHF. In DNA form, the CDR3 reads TGTGCCAGCAGTTACGGACAGGGATGGAATCAGCCCCAGCATTTT.

The rearrangement joins TRBV2 to TRBJ1-1; 7 bases fit TRBD1. The CDR3 totals 16 residues. J gave up 0 bases and V 3 bases, and 7 bases lay outside the gene matches. From germline, CDR1 is SNHLY and CDR2 FYNNEI. CDR3 DNA: TGTGCCAGCAGTGACAACAGGGGAACTTTGAACACTGAAGCTTTCTTT. Protein product: CASSDNRGTLNTEAFF.